Listed here are 25 T cell receptor beta chains from one sample, sequenced in a study of blood T cell repertoires in COVID-19. Produced via immunoSEQ multiplex PCR; TCRdb's table is partial and in-frame only. The sample contains about 270,000 clones, 70% to 90% of which appear only once. The specimen was peripheral blood. These receptor sequences come from a woman aged 70-85 years with acute or convalescent COVID-19.

In regard to this clone: This sample also contains other DNA sequences that code for the same CDR3. The chain recombines TRBV3-1 (or the pseudogene TRBV3-2) with TRBJ2-1; possible D gene TRBD2, 6 bases. V lost 3 bases, J lost 10 bases, and 13 bases lay in between. The germline V gene has CDR1 LGHDT and CDR2 YNNKEL (reference sequence). The CDR3 has 13 amino acids. The CDR3 region is CASSQGRGGEQFF. CDR3 nucleotides: TGTGCCAGCAGCCAGGGTAGGGGAGGAGAGCAGTTCTTC.

A few counts support this clone. The rearrangement uses TRBV25-1 and TRBJ1-2; tentative D call: TRBD1 (5 bases). Per the germline V gene, CDR1 is MGHDK and CDR2 is SYGVNS. This CDR3 comprises 16 residues. The ends were cut back, 4 bases at V and 1 base at J, with 16 bases in the middle. The chain's CDR3 is CASSGHRRGNNYGYTF. In DNA, the CDR3 is TGTGCCAGCAGTGGCCACAGGCGAGGTAATAACTATGGCTACACCTTC.

The V and J genes are TRBV2 and TRBJ1-3; maybe TRBD1 (5 bases). The CDR3 runs to 16 residues. Germline V gene lookup returns CDR1 SNHLY and CDR2 FYNNEI. Trimming removed 3 bases at V and 0 bases at J, with 12 bases between. The CDR3 DNA reads as TGTGCCAGCAGTGAGGGGCGGGGAGCCTCTGGAAACACCATATATTTT. Its translation is CASSEGRGASGNTIYF.

J is TRBJ1-1 and V is TRBV5-6, with D possibly being TRBD1 (5 bases). The CDR3 has 14 residues. CDR1 is SGHDT and CDR2 is YYEEEE in the germline V gene. The V and J ends lost 2 bases and 0 bases respectively, with 8 bases between them. The CDR3 region has the DNA TGTGCCAGCAGCTTTGAACAGGTGAACACTGAAGCTTTCTTT. Translated, it gives CASSFEQVNTEAFF.

This chain joins TRBV5-4 and TRBJ2-5, with D possibly being TRBD1 (6 bases). The CDR3 is 15 residues long. Germline values: CDR1 SGHNT, CDR2 YYREEE (reference sequence). The V gene lost 4 bases and the J gene lost 0 bases, with 13 bases spanning the gap. CDR3 amino acids: CASSRKGVYQETQYF. The CDR3 region has the DNA TGTGCCAGCAGCCGCAAGGGGGTCTACCAAGAGACCCAGTACTTC.

The genes are TRBV15 and TRBJ2-3, with 10 bases matching TRBD2. The V gene end was trimmed by 7 bases and the J gene end by 4 bases; junction bases not matched to a gene: 5. Germline-derived CDR1 and CDR2 are LNHNV and YYDKDF (reference sequence). The CDR3 covers 14 residues. The CDR3 coding sequence is TGTGCCACCAAACTAGCGGGGCAACCAGATACGCAGTATTTT. The encoded protein is CATKLAGQPDTQYF.

V and J are TRBV5-1 and TRBJ2-3; 8 nucleotides line up with TRBD2. The V segment lost 4 bases and the J segment 0 bases; nucleotides outside the gene matches: 7. CDR1 and CDR2 from the germline V gene are SGHRS and YFSETQ. This CDR3 has 16 amino acids. This CDR3 is CASSIGLASSTDTQYF. DNA for the CDR3: TGCGCCAGCAGCATAGGACTAGCATCTAGCACAGATACGCAGTATTTT.

In nucleotides, the CDR3 is TGTGCCACCAGTGATCGGAACGGGGCTGAAGCTTTCTTT. It codes for CATSDRNGAEAFF. The J gene is TRBJ1-1, the V gene TRBV24-1; unclear D gene. Germline CDR1 and CDR2: KGHDR and SFDVKD. Deletions cut 3 bases from V and 6 bases from J, with 10 bases between. This CDR3 comprises 13 residues.

Details on this clone: Distinct nucleotide sequences in the sample also encode this CDR3. The chain recombines TRBV5-4 with TRBJ1-2; D uncertain. Germline assignment: CDR1 SGHNT and CDR2 YYREEE (reference sequence). This CDR3 comprises 13 residues. V lost 2 bases and J lost 7, with 12 bases in between. For the CDR3, the DNA is TGTGCCAGCAGCTTTGGTACGGGGAGTGGCTACACCTTC. Translating it yields CASSFGTGSGYTF.

This clone came up once. V is TRBV5-1 and J is TRBJ1-5; possibly TRBD1 for D (5 bases). Looked up from germline, CDR1 is SGHRS and CDR2 is YFSETQ. V was trimmed by 0 bases and J by 6 bases, leaving 10 bases between them. The CDR3 is made up of 14 amino acids. The CDR3 DNA reads TGCGCCAGCAGCTTGGAACGGGGGGGTCAGCCCCAGCATTTT. This translates into CASSLERGGQPQHF.

This chain links TRBV2 with TRBJ1-3; D is perhaps TRBD1 (5 bases). V was shortened by 0 bases and J by 0 bases, with 12 bases between the two germline ends. The germline V gene encodes CDR1 SNHLY and CDR2 FYNNEI. The CDR3 length is 17 residues. The CDR3 sequence is CASSEAMGLISGNTIYF. The CDR3 DNA sequence: TGTGCCAGCAGTGAAGCGATGGGACTGATCTCTGGAAACACCATATATTTT.

The CDR3 DNA reads as TGTGCCAGCAGCCCCGGGACAGCGAACACCGGGGAGCTGTTTTTT. This translates into CASSPGTANTGELFF. V gene TRBV3-1 (or the pseudogene TRBV3-2) combines with J gene TRBJ2-2; 7 bases are a match to TRBD1. Germline V lookup: CDR1 LGHDT, CDR2 YNNKEL (reference sequence). J gave up 0 bases and V 4 bases, and 2 bases lay outside the gene matches. This CDR3 is 15 amino acids long.

The chain has TRBV5-5 and TRBJ1-2; D is ambiguous. The CDR3 extends over 15 amino acids. V shed 5 bases and J shed 0 bases, with 14 bases lying between them. Germline V gives CDR1 SGHKS, CDR2 YYEKEE (reference sequence). CDR3 DNA sequence: TGTGCCAGCAGACCCGTCCCCGTAGCTAACTATGGCTACACCTTC. Translated, it gives CASRPVPVANYGYTF.

V gene TRBV7-9 combines with J gene TRBJ2-3; 7 nucleotides align to TRBD2. The V gene's germline CDR1 is SEHNR and CDR2 FQNEAQ (reference sequence). J gave up 2 bases and V 5 bases, and 10 bases lay outside the gene matches. CDR3 length equals 16 residues. The CDR3 loop is CASSRSGAGPTDTQYF. CDR3 coding DNA: TGTGCCAGCAGCCGCTCTGGAGCGGGGCCCACAGATACGCAGTATTTT. Together with reference TRBV7-9 and TRBJ2-3, the CDR3 gives the full variable domain: DTGVSQNPRHKITKRGQNVTFRCDPISEHNRLYWYRQTLGQGPEFLTYFQNEAQLEKSRLLSDRFSAERPKGSFSTLEIQRTEQGDSAMYLCASSRSGAGPTDTQYFGPGTRLTVL.

The chain uses TRBV19 and TRBJ1-1; D is possibly TRBD1 (6 bases). V was cut by 6 bases and J by 7 bases, with 15 bases left in between. This CDR3 has 13 residues. CDR1 is LNHDA, CDR2 SQIVND, per germline (reference sequence). CDR3 residues: CASRGGAAGEAFF. The DNA for the CDR3 is TGTGCCAGTAGGGGGGGGGCTGCGGGTGAAGCTTTCTTT.

The V gene is TRBV2, the J gene TRBJ1-2, with a weak D call TRBD1 (6 bases). Deletions cut 4 bases from V and 5 bases from J, with 14 bases between. The CDR3 has 14 residues. Germline V gene sequence: CDR1 SNHLY, CDR2 FYNNEI. The CDR3 sequence: CASSVRRTDYGYTF. Written as DNA, the CDR3 is TGTGCCAGCAGTGTGCGTAGGACAGATTATGGCTACACCTTC.

V gene TRBV5-1 combines with J gene TRBJ1-1, with 8 bases aligning to TRBD1. Germline-derived CDR1 and CDR2 are SGHRS and YFSETQ. Trimming removed 3 bases from V and 6 bases from J; junction bases left unmatched: 7. The CDR3 totals 14 residues. The CDR3 sequence: CASSSGQERAEAFF. CDR3 sequence (DNA): TGCGCCAGCAGCTCGGGACAGGAGAGGGCTGAAGCTTTCTTT. Based on the CDR3 plus reference TRBV5-1 and TRBJ1-1, the full variable domain is KAGVTQTPRYLIKTRGQQVTLSCSPISGHRSVSWYQQTPGQGLQFLFEYFSETQRNKGNFPGRFSGRQFSNSRSEMNVSTLELGDSALYLCASSSGQERAEAFFGQGTRLTVV.

The chain has TRBV5-1 and TRBJ1-1, with D possibly being TRBD1 (6 bases). Trimming took 3 bases from V and 10 from J, leaving 16 bases between them. The CDR3 is 13 amino acids. The germline V gene encodes CDR1 SGHRS and CDR2 YFSETQ. CDR3 bases: TGCGCCAGCAGCTCCGGCCCCAGGGGCTCAGCTTTCTTT. Amino acid sequence: CASSSGPRGSAFF. The entire variable domain, with the rest obtained from reference TRBV5-1 and TRBJ1-1, is as follows: KAGVTQTPRYLIKTRGQQVTLSCSPISGHRSVSWYQQTPGQGLQFLFEYFSETQRNKGNFPGRFSGRQFSNSRSEMNVSTLELGDSALYLCASSSGPRGSAFFGQGTRLTVV.

This clone was counted once. The chain uses TRBV3-1 (or the pseudogene TRBV3-2) and TRBJ2-2, with a weak D call TRBD1 (6 bases). CDR3 size: 15 residues. CDR1 and CDR2 from the germline V gene are LGHDT and YNNKEL (reference sequence). Trimming left V 0 bases short and J 6 bases short, with 11 bases between. The CDR3 bases are TGTGCCAGCAGCCAAGAGGGGGCCCGGTCCGGGGAGCTGTTTTTT. Translating it yields CASSQEGARSGELFF.

This clone was counted once. This sequence joins TRBV5-8 and TRBJ2-2; D remains unclear. Germline CDR1 and CDR2: SGHTS and YDEGEE. CDR3 length equals 14 residues. Trimming pared 0 bases from V and 3 bases from J, leaving 6 bases between. Here the CDR3 DNA reads TGTGCCAGCAGCTTGGAACGGTACACCGGGGAGCTGTTTTTT. Its protein product is CASSLERYTGELFF.

This chain uses TRBV4-1 with TRBJ1-4; a possible D gene is TRBD1 (5 bases). The germline V gene has CDR1 MGHRA and CDR2 YSYEKL. This CDR3 has 17 amino acids. Trimming removed 2 bases at V and 8 bases at J, with 21 bases between. CDR3 region: CASSQPGIPRSWEKLFF. CDR3 coding DNA: TGCGCCAGCAGCCAACCAGGGATCCCGAGGAGCTGGGAAAAACTGTTTTTT.

To note about this clone: This CDR3 is also generated by other DNA sequences in the sample. The rearrangement uses TRBV2 and TRBJ1-2; tentative D call: TRBD1 (5 bases). This CDR3 has 13 residues. CDR1 and CDR2 from the germline V gene are SNHLY and FYNNEI. The V gene lost 5 bases and the J gene lost 1 base, with 8 bases spanning the gap. In DNA form, the CDR3 reads TGTGCCAGCAGTTCGGACAATAACTATGGCTACACCTTC. Protein product: CASSSDNNYGYTF.

The genes are TRBV3-1 (or the pseudogene TRBV3-2) and TRBJ1-1; 7 bases align to TRBD1. V lost 4 bases, J lost 7 bases, and 6 bases stayed unmatched. The CDR3 consists of 13 residues. CDR1 and CDR2 (germline): LGHDT, YNNKEL (reference sequence). The CDR3 DNA reads as TGTGCCAGCAGCCGCCAGACAGGGAGTGAAGCTTTCTTT. It translates to CASSRQTGSEAFF.

The chain joins TRBV18 to TRBJ1-4; TRBD1 might be the D (5 bases). Per germline, CDR1 KGHSH and CDR2 LQKENI. CDR3 length: 14 residues. V lost 1 base, J lost 8 bases, and 11 bases lay in between. In DNA form, the CDR3 reads TGTGCCAGCTCACCACAAGGGTCAGGGGAAAAACTGTTTTTT. As protein: CASSPQGSGEKLFF.

The CDR3 DNA reads as TGTGCCAGCAAACCACAGGGGCGCCAGCCCCAGCATTTT. Translating it yields CASKPQGRQPQHF. The genes are TRBV2 and TRBJ1-5, with 7 nucleotides matching TRBD1. CDR1 SNHLY and CDR2 FYNNEI come from the germline V gene. J gave up 7 bases and V 7 bases, and 7 bases lay outside the gene matches. This CDR3 spans 13 amino acids.